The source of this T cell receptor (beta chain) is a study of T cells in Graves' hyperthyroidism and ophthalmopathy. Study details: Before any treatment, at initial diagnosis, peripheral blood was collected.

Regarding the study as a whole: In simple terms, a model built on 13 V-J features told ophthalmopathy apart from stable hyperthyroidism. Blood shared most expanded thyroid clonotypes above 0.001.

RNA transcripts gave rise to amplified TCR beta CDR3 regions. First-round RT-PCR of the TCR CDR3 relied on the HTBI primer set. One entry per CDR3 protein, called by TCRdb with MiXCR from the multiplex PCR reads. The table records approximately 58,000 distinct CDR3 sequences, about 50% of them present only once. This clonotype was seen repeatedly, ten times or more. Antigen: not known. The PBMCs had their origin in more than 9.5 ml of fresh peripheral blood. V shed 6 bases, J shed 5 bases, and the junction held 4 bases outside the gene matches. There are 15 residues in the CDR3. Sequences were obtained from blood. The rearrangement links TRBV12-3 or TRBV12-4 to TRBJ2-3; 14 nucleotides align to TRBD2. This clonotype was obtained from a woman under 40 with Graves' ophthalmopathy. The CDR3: CASRPGLAGGDTQYF. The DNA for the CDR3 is TGTGCCAGCAGACCTGGACTAGCGGGAGGAGATACGCAGTATTTT.